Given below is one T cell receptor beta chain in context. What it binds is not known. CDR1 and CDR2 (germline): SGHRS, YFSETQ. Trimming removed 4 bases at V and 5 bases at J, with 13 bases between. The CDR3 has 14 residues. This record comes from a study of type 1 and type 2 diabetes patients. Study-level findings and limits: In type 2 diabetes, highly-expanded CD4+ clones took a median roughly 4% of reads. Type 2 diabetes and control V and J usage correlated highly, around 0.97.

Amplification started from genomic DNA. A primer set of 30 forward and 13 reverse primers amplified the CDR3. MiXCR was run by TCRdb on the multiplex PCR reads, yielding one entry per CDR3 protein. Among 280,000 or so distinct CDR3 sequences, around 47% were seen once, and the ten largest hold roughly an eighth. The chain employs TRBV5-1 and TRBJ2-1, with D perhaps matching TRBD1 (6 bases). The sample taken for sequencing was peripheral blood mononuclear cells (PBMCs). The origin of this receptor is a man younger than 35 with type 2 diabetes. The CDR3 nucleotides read TGCGCCAGCAGCGTTCCACAGGGAGACAATGAGCAGTTCTTC. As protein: CASSVPQGDNEQFF.